What follows are 30 T cell receptor beta chains derived from one specimen sequenced in a study of OX40 agonist ivuxolimab in advanced cancers. Assay: immunoSEQ multiplex PCR; the TCRdb copy retains only in-frame clones and omits some. The sample consists of 53,000 or so clones, approximately 87% of them appearing once. This material consisted of CD4+ or CD8+ T cells sorted from blood, taken in a trial of the OX40 agonist ivuxolimab. Receptor source: an adult with an advanced solid tumor such as melanoma, head and neck, liver or kidney cancer.

V and J are TRBV9 and TRBJ1-1, with 8 bases matching TRBD1. The CDR3 spans 17 residues. V lost 0 bases and J lost 1; bases outside the gene matches: 8. Germline CDR1 SGDLS, CDR2 YYNGEE. In nucleotides, the CDR3 is TGTGCCAGCAGCGTAGTGGGGCAGGGGGCGGGGAACACTGAAGCTTTCTTT. Translated, it gives CASSVVGQGAGNTEAFF.

This chain joins TRBV6-5 and TRBJ2-2, with TRBD1 as a possible D gene (6 bases). The V gene's germline CDR1 is MNHEY and CDR2 SVGAGI. This CDR3 has 16 amino acids. V was clipped by 2 bases and J by 5 bases, with 15 bases between them. CDR3 coding DNA: TGTGCCAGCAGTTACGCAGCGACAGGTCAGACCGGGGAGCTGTTTTTT. Protein product: CASSYAATGQTGELFF.

The count of this clone is one. The genes are TRBV18 and TRBJ2-7; 13 positions agree with TRBD2. In germline, CDR1 is KGHSH, CDR2 LQKENI. The CDR3 loop spans 15 amino acids. Trimming removed 4 bases from V and 5 bases from J; junction bases left unmatched: 5. The CDR3 nucleotides are TGTGCCAGCTCACTTACGACTAGCGGGAGGCACGAGCAGTACTTC. Encoded protein: CASSLTTSGRHEQYF.

The chain is built from TRBV7-2 and TRBJ1-4; 7 nucleotides line up with TRBD1. V trimming: 7 bases; J trimming: 4 bases; junction bases outside the gene matches: 6. The CDR3 spans 14 residues. Germline V lookup: CDR1 SGHTA, CDR2 FQGNSA. The CDR3 nucleotides read TGTGCCAGCACACCGACAGGGTATAATGAAAAACTGTTTTTT. Its protein is CASTPTGYNEKLFF.

The J gene is TRBJ2-7, the V gene TRBV6-4, with 10 bases lining up with TRBD2. V shed 3 bases, J shed 2 bases, and the junction held 7 bases outside the gene matches. Germline assignment: CDR1 MRHNA and CDR2 SNTAGT. CDR3 size: 16 residues. The CDR3 spells CASSESASGRAYEQYF. The CDR3 DNA is TGTGCCAGCAGTGAGTCAGCTAGCGGGAGAGCCTACGAGCAGTACTTC.

The rearrangement links TRBV10-1 to TRBJ1-5; D ambiguous. Germline values: CDR1 WNHNN, CDR2 SYGVQD (reference sequence). V was clipped by 8 bases and J by 2 bases, with 16 bases between them. There are 15 residues in the CDR3. As DNA, the CDR3 is TGCGCCAGCGCCCAAGCGGGAAATGGCAATCAGCCCCAGCATTTT. As protein: CASAQAGNGNQPQHF.

In its sample, this clone was seen once. DNA for the CDR3: TGTGCCAGCAGATGGGCGGGAGGAATCGACGAGCAGTACTTC. The encoded protein is CASRWAGGIDEQYF. This rearrangement joins TRBV6-5 to TRBJ2-7, with TRBD2 matching 8 bases. Per germline, CDR1 MNHEY and CDR2 SVGAGI. The V and J ends lost 6 bases and 5 bases, in that order; junction bases with no gene match: 9. The CDR3 contains 14 residues.

Written as DNA, the CDR3 is TGCGCCAGCAGCCTGCCGGGACAGGGGTCAATTACGAACACCGGGGAGCTGTTTTTT. It specifies CASSLPGQGSITNTGELFF. The V call is TRBV4-1, the J call TRBJ2-2, with TRBD1 matching 10 bases. The CDR3 contains 19 residues. CDR1 MGHRA and CDR2 YSYEKL come from the germline V gene. After removal of 4 bases from V and 0 bases from J, the junction contained 11 bases not matched to a gene.

The chain joins TRBV5-1 to TRBJ2-5; maybe TRBD2 (5 bases). V was clipped by 3 bases and J by 4 bases, with 16 bases between them. Germline V gene data show CDR1 as SGHRS and CDR2 as YFSETQ. The CDR3 sequence is 15 residues long. The CDR3, as DNA: TGCGCCAGCAGCTCGACACCCGGGGTGGGAGAGACCCAGTACTTC. Its translation: CASSSTPGVGETQYF.

This clone was seen a handful of times. The chain combines TRBV28 with TRBJ2-3; 8 bases line up with TRBD2. Per germline, CDR1 MDHEN and CDR2 SYDVKM. V gave up 6 bases and J gave up 1 base; unmatched junction bases: 15. The CDR3 has 18 residues. The CDR3 DNA is TGTGCCAGCAGAAAAACTAGCGGAATTTACCTGGGCACAGATACGCAGTATTTT. This encodes CASRKTSGIYLGTDTQYF.

The chain combines TRBV7-8 with TRBJ2-7; D uncertain. V lost 7 bases, J lost 3 bases, and 13 bases lay in between. CDR3 size: 13 residues. CDR1 is SGHVS and CDR2 is FQNEAQ in the germline V gene. CDR3 sequence (DNA): TGTGCCAGCATCTCTCTAACGGGCTACGAGCAGTACTTC. Translated, it gives CASISLTGYEQYF.

J is TRBJ1-6 and V is TRBV6-1; D not certain. The germline CDR1 and CDR2 sequences are MNHNS and SASEGT. The CDR3 loop spans 12 amino acids. Trimming stripped 3 bases from V and 8 bases from J, with 5 bases between. The CDR3 region is CASSDIHSPLHF. The CDR3, as DNA: TGTGCCAGCAGTGACATCCATTCACCCCTCCACTTT.

This chain joins TRBV15 and TRBJ2-2; maybe TRBD2 (6 bases). V was clipped by 7 bases and J by 2 bases, with 14 bases between them. Germline V gene sequence: CDR1 LNHNV, CDR2 YYDKDF (reference sequence). CDR3 length equals 15 residues. In DNA form, the CDR3 reads TGTGCCACCACTTCGGGGACTGTTAACACCGGGGAGCTGTTTTTT. This gives the protein CATTSGTVNTGELFF.

The chain couples TRBV6-1 to TRBJ1-1; D is undetermined. This CDR3 has 15 residues. V was trimmed by 1 base and J by 3 bases, leaving 12 bases between them. Germline V gives CDR1 MNHNS, CDR2 SASEGT. The CDR3 loop reads CASSEVGGWDTEAFF. As DNA, the CDR3 is TGTGCCAGCAGTGAAGTCGGAGGGTGGGACACTGAAGCTTTCTTT.

The chain couples TRBV7-2 to TRBJ1-2; a possible D gene is TRBD1 (5 bases). Trimming cost V 2 bases and J 2 bases, with 9 bases left between them. The CDR3 runs 14 residues. Germline CDR1 is SGHTA and CDR2 is FQGNSA. CDR3 nucleotide sequence: TGTGCCAGCAGCTTATTTCCAGGGAACTATGGCTACACCTTC. It is translated as CASSLFPGNYGYTF.

The chain recombines TRBV19 with TRBJ2-2; D perhaps matches TRBD1 (5 bases). The CDR3 contains 14 residues. Per the germline V gene, CDR1 is LNHDA and CDR2 is SQIVND (reference sequence). V was clipped by 1 base and J by 4 bases, with 7 bases between them. The DNA of the CDR3 is TGTGCCAGTAGTATAGGGGGCGGCACCGGGGAGCTGTTTTTT. It encodes CASSIGGGTGELFF.

The chain joins TRBV5-1 to TRBJ2-3; TRBD2 aligns across 11 bases. This CDR3 has 16 amino acids. CDR1 is SGHRS and CDR2 is YFSETQ in the germline V gene. Losses at the gene ends were 0 bases for V and 2 bases for J; bases not matched to a gene: 2. The CDR3 region has the DNA TGCGCCAGCAGCTTGGGACTAGCGGGAATCACAGATACGCAGTATTTT. Residues: CASSLGLAGITDTQYF.

The chain joins TRBV5-1 to TRBJ1-5; D is uncertain. Trimming took off 0 bases at V and 6 bases at J, with 4 bases between the two ends. This CDR3 spans 12 amino acids. The germline CDR1 and CDR2 sequences are SGHRS and YFSETQ. The CDR3 sequence is CASSLDSQPQHF. The CDR3 bases are TGCGCCAGCAGCTTGGATAGTCAGCCCCAGCATTTT.

V gene TRBV6-1 combines with J gene TRBJ2-7; perhaps TRBD2 as D (6 bases). The ends were cut back, 2 bases at V and 3 bases at J, with 17 bases in the middle. There are 16 residues in the CDR3. Germline V gives CDR1 MNHNS, CDR2 SASEGT. The CDR3 sequence: CASSETRRDPYYEQYF. The CDR3 nucleotides read TGTGCCAGCAGTGAAACCCGGCGGGACCCCTACTACGAGCAGTACTTC.

The rearrangement joins TRBV11-3 to TRBJ2-2, with a tentative D call TRBD2 (5 bases). Trimming shortened V by 2 bases and J by 1 base, and 14 bases separated the two germline ends. Germline-derived CDR1 and CDR2 are SGHNT and YENEEA. This CDR3 spans 17 amino acids. The CDR3 DNA is TGTGCCAGCAGCTTATCCTGGGGAGAGATGAACACCGGGGAGCTGTTTTTT. It codes for CASSLSWGEMNTGELFF.

This clone has just one count. This chain joins TRBV19 and TRBJ2-4, with D unclear. Germline loops: CDR1 LNHDA, CDR2 SQIVND (reference sequence). The CDR3 runs to 15 residues. V gave up 8 bases and J gave up 0 bases, with 14 bases separating them. Here the CDR3 DNA reads TGTGCCAGTTCGAAGTTCCCTTTAGCCAAAAACATTCAGTACTTC. This sequence encodes CASSKFPLAKNIQYF.

V usage is TRBV30 and J usage is TRBJ2-5; no clear D. Germline V gene lookup returns CDR1 GTSNPN and CDR2 SVGIG (reference sequence). The CDR3 length is 11 residues. The V end lost 3 bases, the J end lost 2 bases, and 4 bases lay between the germline ends. The CDR3 here is CAWRGQETQYF. For the CDR3, the DNA is TGTGCCTGGAGGGGTCAAGAGACCCAGTACTTC.

The J gene is TRBJ1-1, the V gene TRBV28; D is uncertain. This CDR3 contains 13 residues. Per germline, CDR1 MDHEN and CDR2 SYDVKM. The V end was cut by 3 bases, the J end by 8 bases, with 13 bases between. As DNA, the CDR3 is TGTGCCAGCAGTTTGAGTGAGGGCAGAGAAGCTTTCTTT. As protein: CASSLSEGREAFF.

To note about this clone: The same CDR3 can be traced to other DNA sequences in this sample. This rearrangement joins TRBV19 to TRBJ2-2; 10 bases are a match to TRBD2. The CDR3 contains 13 residues. Germline V gene lookup returns CDR1 LNHDA and CDR2 SQIVND (reference sequence). Here the CDR3 reads CERGGALAGELFF. Written as DNA, the CDR3 is TGTGAGCGGGGGGGAGCTTTGGCCGGGGAGCTGTTTTTT.

The V and J genes are TRBV27 and TRBJ2-3; D is ambiguous. The CDR3 consists of 13 residues. Trimming shortened V by 2 bases and J by 0 bases, and 3 bases separated the two germline ends. In germline, CDR1 is MNHEY, CDR2 SMNVEV (reference sequence). CDR3 sequence (DNA): TGTGCCAGCAGTTTAGATAGCACAGATACGCAGTATTTT. Translation: CASSLDSTDTQYF.

Worth noting for this clone: The same CDR3 arises from other DNA sequences in this sample as well. The chain has TRBV27 and TRBJ1-5; D unresolved. V lost 2 bases and J 5 bases, leaving 7 bases between the germline ends. Germline CDR1 and CDR2: MNHEY and SMNVEV (reference sequence). The CDR3 is made up of 13 amino acids. CDR3 coding DNA: TGTGCCAGCAGTTTAAAGGAGTATCAGCCCCAGCATTTT. It encodes CASSLKEYQPQHF.

This chain links TRBV2 with TRBJ2-3; D is unresolved. CDR1 and CDR2 from the germline V gene are SNHLY and FYNNEI. The V end was cut by 7 bases, the J end by 2 bases, with 10 bases between. The CDR3 is made up of 13 amino acids. The CDR3 nucleotides are TGTGCCAGCAAGCCAGAGTTCACAGATACGCAGTATTTT. Its protein product is CASKPEFTDTQYF.

The CDR3 protein is CASSSRLDRPPAGTPFFYEQYF. In DNA, the CDR3 is TGCGCCAGCAGCTCCCGACTAGACCGCCCCCCGGCGGGAACCCCATTTTTCTACGAGCAGTACTTC. This chain joins TRBV5-1 and TRBJ2-7; TRBD2 is a possible D gene (6 bases). V lost 3 bases, J lost 3 bases, and 37 bases lay in between. The CDR3 is made up of 22 amino acids. Germline CDR1 and CDR2: SGHRS and YFSETQ.

This rearrangement joins TRBV2 to TRBJ1-1; weak D call: TRBD1 (5 bases). CDR3 length: 13 residues. CDR1 and CDR2 from the germline V gene are SNHLY and FYNNEI. Trimming left V 4 bases short and J 4 bases short, with 10 bases between. The CDR3 loop is CASSGGPSTEAFF. The CDR3 DNA reads as TGTGCCAGCAGTGGGGGCCCTAGCACTGAAGCTTTCTTT. Using reference TRBV2 and TRBJ1-1 for the parts outside the CDR3, the full variable domain is EPEVTQTPSHQVTQMGQEVILRCVPISNHLYFYWYRQILGQKVEFLVSFYNNEISEKSEIFDDQFSVERPDGSNFTLKIRSTKLEDSAMYFCASSGGPSTEAFFGQGTRLTVV.

The rearrangement links TRBV2 to TRBJ1-2, with D possibly being TRBD1 (5 bases). This CDR3 is built from 13 residues. Per the germline V gene, CDR1 is SNHLY and CDR2 is FYNNEI. Deletions cut 8 bases from V and 2 bases from J, with 12 bases between. The chain's CDR3 is CASHRDSNYGYTF. CDR3 nucleotides: TGTGCCAGCCATCGGGACTCAAACTATGGCTACACCTTC. The full variable domain, with the rest looked up from reference TRBV2 and TRBJ1-2, is EPEVTQTPSHQVTQMGQEVILRCVPISNHLYFYWYRQILGQKVEFLVSFYNNEISEKSEIFDDQFSVERPDGSNFTLKIRSTKLEDSAMYFCASHRDSNYGYTFGSGTRLTVV.